This T cell receptor (beta chain) was sequenced in a study of Tregs in tolerant kidney transplant recipients. General study points: Some patients' samples used different primers over time, so nucleotide sequences weren't comparable. In tolerant patients, donor-specific Tregs outgrew total Tregs, suggesting antigen-driven expansion.

Only in-frame clones appear in the TCRdb table, and some are missing; sequencing was by immunoSEQ multiplex PCR. The table lists about 64,000 clones, roughly 98% of them singletons. Concerning this clone itself: Its matching antigen is unknown.

Germline V gives CDR1 SGHNT, CDR2 YYREEE (reference sequence). V was cut by 3 bases and J by 4 bases, with 14 bases left in between. CDR3 length: 15 amino acids. CD4+CD25+CD127- Tregs, CD4+CD25- non-Tregs, CD4 and CD8 cells were sorted. The clonotype was recovered from a human donor who received a combined kidney and bone marrow transplant. This chain links TRBV5-4 with TRBJ1-3; no clear D. The material sequenced was Tregs from blood, taken before the transplant. CDR3: CASSSGGQPGNTIYF. Here the CDR3 DNA reads TGTGCCAGCAGCTCCGGAGGGCAGCCGGGAAACACCATATATTTT.